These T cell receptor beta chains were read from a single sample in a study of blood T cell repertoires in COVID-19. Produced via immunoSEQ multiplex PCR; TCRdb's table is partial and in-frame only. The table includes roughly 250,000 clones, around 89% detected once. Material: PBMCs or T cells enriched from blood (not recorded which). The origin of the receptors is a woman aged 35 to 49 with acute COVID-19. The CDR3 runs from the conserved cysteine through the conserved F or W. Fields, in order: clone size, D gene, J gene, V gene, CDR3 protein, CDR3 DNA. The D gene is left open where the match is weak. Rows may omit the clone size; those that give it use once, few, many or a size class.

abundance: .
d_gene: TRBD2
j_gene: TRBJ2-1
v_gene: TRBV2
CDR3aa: CASSEAHRGSRYEQFF
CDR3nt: TGTGCCAGCAGTGAAGCGCATCGCGGGAGCAGATATGAGCAGTTCTTC

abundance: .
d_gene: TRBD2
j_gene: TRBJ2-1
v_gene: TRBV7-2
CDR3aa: CASSPSRLAGGLNEQFF
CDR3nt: TGTGCCAGCAGCCCTTCGCGACTAGCGGGGGGTTTAAATGAGCAGTTCTTC

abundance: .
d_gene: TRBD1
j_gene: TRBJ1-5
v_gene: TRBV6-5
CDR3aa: CAIAPGQGEGPQHF
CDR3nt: TGTGCCATCGCACCGGGACAGGGCGAGGGGCCCCAGCATTTT

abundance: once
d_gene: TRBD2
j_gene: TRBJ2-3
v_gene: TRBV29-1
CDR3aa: CSVINSGRTSDTQYF
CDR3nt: TGCAGCGTAATCAATAGCGGGAGGACGTCAGATACGCAGTATTTT

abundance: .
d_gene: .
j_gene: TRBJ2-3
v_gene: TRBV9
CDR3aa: CASSRIGDTQYF
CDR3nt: TGTGCCAGCAGCAGAATCGGAGATACGCAGTATTTT

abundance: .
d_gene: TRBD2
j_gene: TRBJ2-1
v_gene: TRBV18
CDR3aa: CASSPGLAGDNEQFF
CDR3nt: TGTGCCAGCTCGCCGGGACTAGCGGGAGACAATGAGCAGTTCTTC

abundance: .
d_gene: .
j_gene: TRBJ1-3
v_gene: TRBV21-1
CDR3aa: CASKLGNTIYF
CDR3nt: TGTGCCAGCAAGCTAGGAAACACCATATATTTT

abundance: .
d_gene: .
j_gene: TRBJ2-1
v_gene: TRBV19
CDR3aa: CAPDTDNEQFF
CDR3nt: TGTGCCCCCGACACGGACAATGAGCAGTTCTTC

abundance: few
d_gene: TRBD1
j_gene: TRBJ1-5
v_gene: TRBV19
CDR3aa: CASSLDRNQPQHF
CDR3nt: TGTGCCAGTAGTCTGGACAGGAATCAGCCCCAGCATTTT

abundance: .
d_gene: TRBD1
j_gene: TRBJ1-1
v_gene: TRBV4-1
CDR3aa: CASSRRDRDNFGTEAFF
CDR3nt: TGCGCCAGCAGCCGGAGGGACAGGGATAACTTCGGCACTGAAGCTTTCTTT

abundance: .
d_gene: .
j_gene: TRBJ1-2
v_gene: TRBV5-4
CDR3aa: CASSLGSGSGLYGYTF
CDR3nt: TGTGCCAGCAGCTTGGGATCGGGATCTGGTTTGTATGGCTACACCTTC

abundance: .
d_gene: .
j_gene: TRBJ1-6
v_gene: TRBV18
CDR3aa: CASSFQSPGHGSEQNSPLHF
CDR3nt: TGTGCCAGCTCATTCCAAAGCCCGGGACACGGTTCAGAACAAAATTCACCCCTCCACTTT

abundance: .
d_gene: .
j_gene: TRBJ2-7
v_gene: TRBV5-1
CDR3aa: CASSPQGGGLLFEQYF
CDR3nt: TGCGCCAGCAGCCCCCAGGGAGGGGGTCTTCTTTTCGAGCAGTACTTC

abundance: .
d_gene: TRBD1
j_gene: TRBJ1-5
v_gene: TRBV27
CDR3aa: CASTPSGTGSRQPQHF
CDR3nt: TGTGCCAGCACCCCTTCTGGGACAGGGAGTCGACAGCCCCAGCATTTT

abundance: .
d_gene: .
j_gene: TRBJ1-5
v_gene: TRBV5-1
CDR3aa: CASSLDADQPQHF
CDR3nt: TGCGCCAGCAGCTTGGACGCGGATCAGCCCCAGCATTTT

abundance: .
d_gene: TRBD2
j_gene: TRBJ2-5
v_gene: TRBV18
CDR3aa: CASSLNPSGKETQYF
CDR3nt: TGTGCCAGCTCACTTAACCCGAGCGGGAAGGAGACCCAGTACTTC

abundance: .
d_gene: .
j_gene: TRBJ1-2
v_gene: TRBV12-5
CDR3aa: CASGRQAPGYTF
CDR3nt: TGTGCTAGTGGTCGACAGGCCCCTGGCTACACCTTC

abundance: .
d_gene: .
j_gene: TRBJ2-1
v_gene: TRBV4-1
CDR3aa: CASSQESNNNEQFF
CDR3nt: TGCGCCAGCAGCCAAGAGAGCAATAACAATGAGCAGTTCTTC

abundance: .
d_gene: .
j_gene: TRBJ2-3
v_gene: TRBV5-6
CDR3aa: CASSLGRTDTQYF
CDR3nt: TGTGCCAGCAGCTTGGGGAGGACAGATACGCAGTATTTT

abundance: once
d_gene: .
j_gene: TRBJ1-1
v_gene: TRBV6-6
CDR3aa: CASTSTDEAFF
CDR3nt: TGTGCCAGCACCTCGACAGATGAAGCTTTCTTT

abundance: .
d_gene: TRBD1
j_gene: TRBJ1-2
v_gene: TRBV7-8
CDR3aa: CASSADRGANYGYTF
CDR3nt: TGTGCCAGCAGCGCCGACAGGGGAGCTAACTATGGCTACACCTTC

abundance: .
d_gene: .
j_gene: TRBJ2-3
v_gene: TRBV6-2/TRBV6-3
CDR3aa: CASSFYRVADTQYF
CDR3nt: TGTGCCAGCAGTTTCTACAGGGTCGCAGATACGCAGTATTTT

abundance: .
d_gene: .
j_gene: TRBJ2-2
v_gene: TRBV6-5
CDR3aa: CASKEEGLGELFF
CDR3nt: TGTGCCAGCAAAGAGGAGGGGCTGGGGGAGCTGTTTTTT

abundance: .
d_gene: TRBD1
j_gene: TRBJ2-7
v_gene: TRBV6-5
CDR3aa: CASSRDRGRHEQYF
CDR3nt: TGTGCCAGCAGCAGGGACAGGGGGCGCCATGAGCAGTACTTC

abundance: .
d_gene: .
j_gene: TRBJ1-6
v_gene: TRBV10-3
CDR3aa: CAISEVRGKNSPLHF
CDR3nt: TGTGCCATCAGTGAGGTCCGGGGGAAGAATTCACCCCTCCACTTT

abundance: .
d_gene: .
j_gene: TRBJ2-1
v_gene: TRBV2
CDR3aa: CASRDSGYHNEQFF
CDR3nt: TGTGCCAGCAGGGATAGCGGATACCACAATGAGCAGTTCTTC

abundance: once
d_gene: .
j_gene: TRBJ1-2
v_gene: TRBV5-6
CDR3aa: CASSLAGGNYGYTF
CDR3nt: TGTGCCAGCAGCTTGGCCGGGGGGAACTATGGCTACACCTTC